The T cell receptor beta chain described here comes from a study of lymphopenia after photon versus proton radiotherapy. The CDR3 spans 14 residues. Germline V gene sequence: CDR1 MNHEY, CDR2 SVGAGI. V was trimmed by 11 bases and J by 0 bases, leaving 13 bases between them. Comment on this clone: What it recognizes is unknown.

Study-wide results and limits: Survival link was tested only in deceased patients; proton benefit remains a possibility.

Some clones are missing from TCRdb's copy, which holds only in-frame ones; the method was immunoSEQ multiplex PCR. The sample records tens of thousands of clones, approximately 82% being singletons. Sample: peripheral blood, taken from a patient treated with proton-based radiotherapy. The TCR was taken from a woman between 65 and 79 years old with pancreatic cancer. The genes are TRBV6-5 and TRBJ2-2, with D perhaps matching TRBD2 (5 bases). Here the CDR3 DNA reads TGTGCCGGGCGGGCGCGGGCGAACACCGGGGAGCTGTTTTTT. It encodes CAGRARANTGELFF.